This T cell receptor beta chain comes out of a study of early stage breast cancer tumors. Study-wide context: Most invasive tumors, about 75% of the 16, were ER+/PR+/HER2-.

This clone was found many times. Assay: immunoSEQ multiplex PCR; the TCRdb copy retains only in-frame clones and omits some. The data show about 30,000 clones, around 70% seen once. This TCR was recovered from a person aged 45-65 years with breast cancer. The sequenced sample was blood.

CDR3: CASSFLPGQGTEAFF. DNA for the CDR3: TGTGCCAGCAGTTTTCTCCCGGGACAGGGAACTGAAGCTTTCTTT. V is TRBV27 and J is TRBJ1-1; TRBD1 agrees at 9 bases. CDR3 length: 15 residues. With 3 bases clipped from V and 5 bases from J, the junction kept 7 bases outside the gene matches. Germline CDR1 is MNHEY and CDR2 is SMNVEV (reference sequence).